This T cell receptor beta chain was sequenced during a study of HIV-infected children after antiretroviral therapy interruption. A 3' RACE protocol on RNA, with unique molecular identifiers, produced the TCR library. TCRdb recomputed calls from the 3' RACE reads with MiXCR, one row per CDR3 protein. The sample has fewer than 100,000 distinct CDR3 sequences; 6% to 8.5% are singletons. Trimming at V came to 6 bases and at J to 5 bases, leaving 8 bases not matched to a gene. The germline CDR1 and CDR2 sequences are SQVTM and ANQGSEA. This CDR3 contains 13 residues. This clonotype came up many times. Treatment of the sample: PENTA 11 planned treatment interruption arm or continuous ART arm.

The V gene is TRBV29-1, the J gene TRBJ2-3; 7 bases are shared with TRBD1. The receptor's source is a pool of human donors with HIV. The source was CD45RA+ CD4+ T cells from PBMCs, pooled from several time points, collected from a donor given antiretroviral therapy, either interrupted or continuous. The subset: naive CD4+ CD45RA+ CD45RO- T cells. CDR3 residues: CSVVTGKGDTQYF. The CDR3 nucleotides are TGCAGCGTCGTGACAGGGAAGGGAGATACGCAGTATTTT.